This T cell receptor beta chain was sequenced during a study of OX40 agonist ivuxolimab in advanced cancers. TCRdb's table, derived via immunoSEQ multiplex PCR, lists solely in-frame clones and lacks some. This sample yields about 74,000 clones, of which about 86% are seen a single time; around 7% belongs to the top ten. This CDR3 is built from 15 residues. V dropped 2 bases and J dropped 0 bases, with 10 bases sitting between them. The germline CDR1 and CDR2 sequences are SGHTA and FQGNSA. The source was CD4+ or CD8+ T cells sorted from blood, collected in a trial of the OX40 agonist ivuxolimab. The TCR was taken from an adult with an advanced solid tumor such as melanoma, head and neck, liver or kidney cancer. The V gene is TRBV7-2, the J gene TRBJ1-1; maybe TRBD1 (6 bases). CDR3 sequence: CASSLSGGVNTEAFF. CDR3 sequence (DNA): TGTGCCAGCAGCTTAAGTGGGGGCGTGAACACTGAAGCTTTCTTT. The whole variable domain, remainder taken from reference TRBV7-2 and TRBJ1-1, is GAGVSQSPSNKVTEKGKDVELRCDPISGHTALYWYRQSLGQGLEFLIYFQGNSAPDKSGLPSDRFSAERTGGSVSTLTIQRTQQEDSAVYLCASSLSGGVNTEAFFGQGTRLTVV.